This T cell receptor (beta chain) was sequenced during a study of graft-versus-host responses after intestinal transplantation. Study information: The transplants performed in recipients were multivisceral, liver-intestinal, or isolated intestinal. Following induction with anti-thymocyte globulin, all recipients were given tacrolimus and steroids for 2 to 4 years. Study results and caveats: High graft-versus-host to host-versus-graft clonal ratios were found in allografts of patients who had graft-donor T cell macrochimerism. Declines in HvG clones occurring early post-transplant were associated with peak circulating GvH clone levels.

The data were produced by immunoSEQ multiplex PCR, yet TCRdb's version contains in-frame clones alone and is incomplete. The sample records 99,000 or so clones, 80% to 95% being singletons. CDR3 length: 14 amino acids. The V and J ends lost 0 bases and 7 bases, in that order; junction bases with no gene match: 0. Per germline, CDR1 SGHTS and CDR2 YDEGEE. With regard to this clone: Its antigen is currently unknown.

This material consisted of unstimulated CD8+ T cells sorted from spleen or lymph node cells, taken before transplant. The clonotype comes from a human donor who was the organ donor for an intestinal transplant. The chain recombines TRBV5-8 with TRBJ1-5; 11 bases fit TRBD1. The CDR3 sequence is CASSLGTGGQPQHF. CDR3 coding DNA: TGTGCCAGCAGCTTGGGGACAGGGGGCCAGCCCCAGCATTTT.